This TCR beta chain originates from a study of CD8+CD57+ T cells in acquired aplastic anemia. For the study at large: The average read count for CD4+ cells in healthy donors was 10 million to 11 million.

Genomic DNA was employed as the template in profiling TCR beta VDJ and CDR3. MiXCR, run by TCRdb on the reads, gives a single entry per CDR3 protein. There are 400,000 to 450,000 distinct CDR3 sequences in the sample; 65% to 80% occur only once, and around 4% lies in the top ten. The CDR3 has 14 amino acids. The trim removed 4 bases at V and 5 bases at J, leaving 8 bases unmatched. Germline CDR1 is SGHKS and CDR2 is YYEKEE (reference sequence). The TCR was taken from a human donor in good health, serving as a control. V usage is TRBV5-5 and J usage is TRBJ2-7; TRBD2 matches at 8 bases. Material for sequencing was sorted CD4+, CD8+, or CD8+CD57+ T cells (not recorded which) from PBMCs. The CDR3 is CASSLWTAGDEQYF. For the CDR3, the DNA is TGTGCCAGCAGCCTGTGGACAGCGGGGGACGAGCAGTACTTC. The variable domain in full, completed from reference TRBV5-5 and TRBJ2-7, reads DAGVTQSPTHLIKTRGQQVTLRCSPISGHKSVSWYQQVLGQGPQFIFQYYEKEERGRGNFPDRFSARQFPNYSSELNVNALLLGDSALYLCASSLWTAGDEQYFGPGTRLTVT.